This T cell receptor beta chain came from a study of tissue T cells after allogeneic stem cell transplantation. As for this clone: Mouse germline and gene names are used. The CDR3 extends 1 residue past the end of the read, so its final part is completed from the germline J gene.

The time point: mouse harvest day 14 after allogeneic transplant. Tail vein injection delivered 10^7 T-cell-depleted bone marrow cells and 10^6 splenic CD5+ T cells. This CDR3 region has 13 residues. Trimming cost V 2 bases and J 3 bases, with 6 bases left between them. Germline CDR1 reads KGHPV; CDR2 reads FQNQEV (reference sequence). Profiled with immunoSEQ multiplex PCR; TCRdb holds only in-frame clones, not every one. The profile shows about 1,900 clones, 45% to 60% of them singletons. The chain combines TRBV26 with TRBJ2-5; no clear D gene. Sequencing was performed on lymph node tissue. The origin of this receptor is a female BALB/c mouse given C57BL/6 T cells with graft-versus-host disease after an allogeneic hematopoietic cell transplant. CDR3 DNA, as far as it was read: TGTGCCAGCAGTCTGGGGATTCAAGACACCCAGTAC. Encoded protein: CASSLGIQDTQY. The full CDR3 sequence reads CASSLGIQDTQYF.